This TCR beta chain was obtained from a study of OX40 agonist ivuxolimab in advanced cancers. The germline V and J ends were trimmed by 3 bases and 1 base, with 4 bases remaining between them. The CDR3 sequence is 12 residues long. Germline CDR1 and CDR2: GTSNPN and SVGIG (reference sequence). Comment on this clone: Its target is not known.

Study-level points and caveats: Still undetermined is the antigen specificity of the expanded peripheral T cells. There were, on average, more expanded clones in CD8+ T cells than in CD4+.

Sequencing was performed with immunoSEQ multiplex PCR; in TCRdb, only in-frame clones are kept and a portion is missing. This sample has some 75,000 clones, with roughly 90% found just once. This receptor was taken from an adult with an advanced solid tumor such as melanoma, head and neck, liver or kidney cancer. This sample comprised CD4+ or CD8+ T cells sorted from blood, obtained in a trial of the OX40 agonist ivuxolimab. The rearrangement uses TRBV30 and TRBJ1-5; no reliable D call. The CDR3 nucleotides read TGTGCCTGGAGCGGGAGCAATCAGCCCCAGCATTTT. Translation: CAWSGSNQPQHF.